This T cell receptor beta chain was identified during a study of cytomegalovirus exposure and HLA in healthy donors. The CDR3 totals 13 residues. V was pared by 10 bases and J by 4 bases, with 7 bases of the junction left unmatched. The V gene's germline CDR1 is MNHEY and CDR2 SMNVEV (reference sequence). The PCR used 60 Vbeta and 13 Jbeta primers. Data came from immunoSEQ multiplex PCR; TCRdb stores just in-frame clones and leaves some out. Counted here are 36,000 or so clones, around 84% occurring once; the ten biggest clones make up 3.5% to 4%. The V gene is TRBV27, the J gene TRBJ2-7; TRBD2 aligns across 10 bases. The sequencing input was PBMCs. The TCR originated in a woman younger than 35 in good health and CMV-seronegative. The CDR3 sequence is CAISSGSRYEQYF. The CDR3 nucleotides read TGTGCCATCTCTAGCGGGAGCAGATACGAGCAGTACTTC.